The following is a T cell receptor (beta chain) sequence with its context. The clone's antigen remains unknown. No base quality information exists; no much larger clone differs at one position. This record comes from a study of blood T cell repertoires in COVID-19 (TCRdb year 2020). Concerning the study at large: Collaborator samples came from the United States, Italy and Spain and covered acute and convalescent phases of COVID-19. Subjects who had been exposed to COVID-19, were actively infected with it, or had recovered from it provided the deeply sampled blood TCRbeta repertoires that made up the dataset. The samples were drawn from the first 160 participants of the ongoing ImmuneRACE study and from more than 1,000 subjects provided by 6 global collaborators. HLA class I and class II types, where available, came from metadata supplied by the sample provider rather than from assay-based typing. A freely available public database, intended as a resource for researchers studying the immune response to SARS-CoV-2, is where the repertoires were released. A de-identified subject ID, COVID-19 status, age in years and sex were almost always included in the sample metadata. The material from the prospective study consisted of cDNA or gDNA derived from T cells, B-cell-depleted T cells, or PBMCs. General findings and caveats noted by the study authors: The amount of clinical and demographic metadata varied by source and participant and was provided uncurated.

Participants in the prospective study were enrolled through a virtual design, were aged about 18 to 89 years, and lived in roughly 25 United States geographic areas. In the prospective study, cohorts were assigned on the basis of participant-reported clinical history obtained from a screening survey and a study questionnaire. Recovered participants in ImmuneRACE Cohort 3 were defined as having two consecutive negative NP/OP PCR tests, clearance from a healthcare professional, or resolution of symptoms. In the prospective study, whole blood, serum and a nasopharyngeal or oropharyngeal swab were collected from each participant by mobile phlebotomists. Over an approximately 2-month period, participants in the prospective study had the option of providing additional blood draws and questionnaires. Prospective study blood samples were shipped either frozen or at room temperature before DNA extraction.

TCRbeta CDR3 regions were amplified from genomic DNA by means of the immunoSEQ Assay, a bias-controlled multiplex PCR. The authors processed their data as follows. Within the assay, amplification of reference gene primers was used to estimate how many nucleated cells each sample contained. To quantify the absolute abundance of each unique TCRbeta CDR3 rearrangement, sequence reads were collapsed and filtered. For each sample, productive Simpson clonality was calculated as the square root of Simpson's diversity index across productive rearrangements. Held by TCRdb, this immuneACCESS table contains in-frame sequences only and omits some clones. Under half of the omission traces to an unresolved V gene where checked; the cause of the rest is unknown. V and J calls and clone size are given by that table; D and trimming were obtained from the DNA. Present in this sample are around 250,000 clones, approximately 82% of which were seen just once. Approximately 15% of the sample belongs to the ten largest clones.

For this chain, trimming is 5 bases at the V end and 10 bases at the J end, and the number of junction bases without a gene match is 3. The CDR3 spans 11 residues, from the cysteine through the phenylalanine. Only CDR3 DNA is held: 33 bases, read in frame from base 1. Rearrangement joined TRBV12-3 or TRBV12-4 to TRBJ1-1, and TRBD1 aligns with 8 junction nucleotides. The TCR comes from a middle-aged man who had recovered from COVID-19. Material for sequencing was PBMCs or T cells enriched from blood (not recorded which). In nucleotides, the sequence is TGTGCCAGCAGTATTGACAGGGGAGCTTTCTTT. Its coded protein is CASSIDRGAFF.